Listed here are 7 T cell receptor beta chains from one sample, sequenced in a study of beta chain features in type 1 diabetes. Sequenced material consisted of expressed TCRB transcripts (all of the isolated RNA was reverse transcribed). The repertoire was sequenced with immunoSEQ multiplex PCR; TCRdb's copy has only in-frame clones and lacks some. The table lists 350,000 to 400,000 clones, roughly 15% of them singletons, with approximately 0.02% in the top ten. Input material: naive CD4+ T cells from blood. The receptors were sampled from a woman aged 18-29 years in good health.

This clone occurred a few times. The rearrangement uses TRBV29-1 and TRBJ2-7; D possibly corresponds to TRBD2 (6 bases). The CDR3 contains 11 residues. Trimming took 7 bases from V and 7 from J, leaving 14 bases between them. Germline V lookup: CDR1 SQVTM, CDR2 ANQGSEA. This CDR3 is CSAGDFREQYF. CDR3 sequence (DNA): TGCAGCGCTGGGGACTTCCGGGAGCAGTACTTC.

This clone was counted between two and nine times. Here the CDR3 reads CATRDGLAAVYEQYF. CDR3 DNA: TGTGCCACCAGGGACGGACTAGCGGCGGTTTACGAGCAGTACTTC. The rearrangement links TRBV15 to TRBJ2-7; TRBD2 matches 10 bases. Losses at the gene ends were 6 bases for V and 4 bases for J; bases not matched to a gene: 9. The CDR3 extends over 15 amino acids. Germline V lookup: CDR1 LNHNV, CDR2 YYDKDF (reference sequence). Together with reference TRBV15 and TRBJ2-7, the CDR3 gives the full variable domain: DAMVIQNPRYQVTQFGKPVTLSCSQTLNHNVMYWYQQKSSQAPKLLFHYYDKDFNNEADTPDNFQSRRPNTSFCFLDIRSPGLGDTAMYLCATRDGLAAVYEQYFGPGTRLTVT.

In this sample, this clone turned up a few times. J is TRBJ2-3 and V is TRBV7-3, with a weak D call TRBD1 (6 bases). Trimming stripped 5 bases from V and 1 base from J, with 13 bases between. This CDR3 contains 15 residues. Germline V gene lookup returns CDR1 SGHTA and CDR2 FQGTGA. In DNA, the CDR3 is TGTGCCAGCAGCCAGGACAGAGCCCGCACAGATACGCAGTATTTT. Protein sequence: CASSQDRARTDTQYF.

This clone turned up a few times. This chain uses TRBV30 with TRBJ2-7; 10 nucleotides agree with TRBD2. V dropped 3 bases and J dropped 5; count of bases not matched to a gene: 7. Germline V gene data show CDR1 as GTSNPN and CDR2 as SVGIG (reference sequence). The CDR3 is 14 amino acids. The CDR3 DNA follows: TGTGCCTGGAGGGCTAGCGGGAGTATCCACGAGCAGTACTTC. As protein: CAWRASGSIHEQYF. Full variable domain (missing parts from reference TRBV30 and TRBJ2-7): SQTIHQWPATLVQPVGSPLSLECTVEGTSNPNLYWYRQAAGRGLQLLFYSVGIGQISSEVPQNLSASRPQDRQFILSSKKLLLSDSGFYLCAWRASGSIHEQYFGPGTRLTVT.

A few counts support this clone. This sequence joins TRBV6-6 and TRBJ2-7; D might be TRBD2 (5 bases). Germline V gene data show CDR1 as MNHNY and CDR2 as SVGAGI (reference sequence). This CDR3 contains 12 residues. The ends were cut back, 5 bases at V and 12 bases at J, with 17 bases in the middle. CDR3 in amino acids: CASSQRTPSTYF. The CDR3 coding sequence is TGTGCCAGCAGTCAACGAACACCTAGCACGTACTTC.

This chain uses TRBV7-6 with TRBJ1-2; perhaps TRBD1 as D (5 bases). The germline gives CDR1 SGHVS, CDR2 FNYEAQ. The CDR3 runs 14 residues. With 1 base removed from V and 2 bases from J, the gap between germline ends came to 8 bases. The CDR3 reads CASSLDGANYGYTF. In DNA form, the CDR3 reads TGTGCCAGCAGCTTAGATGGGGCGAACTATGGCTACACCTTC.

DNA of the CDR3: TGTGCCAGCAGGGACAGGGTATTGAACACCGGGGAGCTGTTTTTT. Encoded protein: CASRDRVLNTGELFF. The genes are TRBV6-5 and TRBJ2-2; 8 bases match TRBD1. After removal of 6 bases from V and 1 base from J, the junction contained 4 bases not matched to a gene. The length of the CDR3 is 15 residues. The germline CDR1 and CDR2 sequences are MNHEY and SVGAGI.